Listed below are T cell receptor beta chains from one sample, sequenced in a study of blood T cell repertoires in COVID-19. Here immunoSEQ multiplex PCR was the method, and the copy in TCRdb shows in-frame clones only, minus some. This sample has 120,000 or so clones, with approximately 71% found just once. Specimen: peripheral blood. These receptor sequences come from a woman in her seventies with acute or convalescent COVID-19. Each CDR3 is given with its conserved first and last residue. The order of the fields is J gene, clone size, D gene, CDR3 length, V gene, CDR3 protein, CDR3 DNA. A D gene is named only where the DNA matches it firmly. Clone size is stated in some rows and not others, as once, few, many or a class when expanded.

TRBJ1-1,.,TRBD1,15,TRBV5-1,CASSRAGTGNTEAFF,TGCGCCAGCAGCCGGGCCGGGACAGGAAACACTGAAGCTTTCTTT
TRBJ2-5,.,.,12,TRBV4-1,CASSQGRETQYF,TGCGCCAGCAGCCAAGGCCGGGAGACCCAGTACTTC
TRBJ1-2,.,TRBD1,14,TRBV10-3,CAISRRDRGRGYTF,TGTGCCATCAGCCGCCGGGACAGGGGTAGAGGCTACACCTTC
TRBJ2-7,.,TRBD1,15,TRBV28,CASSTAGTGYYEQYF,TGTGCCAGCAGTACCGCCGGGACAGGCTACTACGAGCAGTACTTC
TRBJ2-4,.,.,18,TRBV7-2,CASSSARAVLSPGNIQYF,TGTGCCAGCAGCTCCGCGAGGGCCGTTCTATCTCCGGGGAACATTCAGTACTTC
TRBJ1-1,.,TRBD1,14,TRBV3-1/TRBV3-2,CASSPSTGRTEAFF,TGTGCCAGCAGCCCGTCGACAGGGAGAACTGAAGCTTTCTTT
TRBJ2-1,few,TRBD2,14,TRBV3-1/TRBV3-2,CAASGGGSYNEQFF,TGTGCCGCCTCCGGGGGGGGCTCCTACAATGAGCAGTTCTTC
TRBJ1-2,few,TRBD1,13,TRBV2,CASSGTGDYGYTF,TGTGCCAGCAGTGGGACAGGAGACTATGGCTACACCTTC
TRBJ2-5,.,TRBD2,19,TRBV28,CASSSGYLGGRWDQETQYF,TGTGCCAGCAGCTCAGGGTATCTGGGGGGGAGGTGGGACCAAGAGACCCAGTACTTC
TRBJ1-5,.,.,13,TRBV7-2,CASSPSSNQPQHF,TGTGCCAGCAGCCCCTCGAGCAATCAGCCCCAGCATTTT
TRBJ2-5,.,TRBD2,16,TRBV7-2,CASSFGGLAGGETQYF,TGTGCCAGCAGCTTCGGGGGACTAGCGGGGGGCGAGACCCAGTACTTC
TRBJ1-1,.,TRBD1,15,TRBV29-1,CSALTGGLTLSEAFF,TGCAGCGCTTTGACAGGGGGGCTTACACTGAGTGAAGCTTTCTTT
TRBJ2-5,.,.,15,TRBV7-2,CASSIIASVKETQYF,TGTGCCAGCAGCATTATCGCTAGCGTTAAAGAGACCCAGTACTTC
TRBJ2-7,.,TRBD1,13,TRBV9,CASSQTGFGEQYF,TGTGCCAGCAGCCAGACAGGGTTTGGCGAGCAGTACTTC
TRBJ1-4,.,.,15,TRBV19,CASSISGRDNEKLFF,TGTGCCAGTAGTATCTCGGGGAGGGATAATGAAAAACTGTTTTTT
TRBJ2-7,.,TRBD1,15,TRBV6-5,CASMGVRDRDYEQYF,TGTGCCAGCATGGGAGTCCGGGACAGGGATTACGAGCAGTACTTC
TRBJ1-2,.,.,15,TRBV9,CASSVEGGWHYGYTF,TGTGCCAGCAGCGTAGAGGGGGGGTGGCACTATGGCTACACCTTC
TRBJ1-2,few,.,13,TRBV12-3/TRBV12-4,CASSTTANYGYTF,TGTGCCAGCAGTACCACAGCTAACTATGGCTACACCTTC
TRBJ1-2,once,.,14,TRBV4-3,CASSQENSHYGYTF,TGCGCCAGCAGCCAAGAGAACAGTCACTATGGCTACACCTTC
TRBJ2-7,.,.,14,TRBV3-1/TRBV3-2,CASSQDRGLGEQYF,TGTGCCAGCAGCCAAGACAGGGGTCTGGGCGAGCAGTACTTC
TRBJ2-7,.,TRBD2,15,TRBV19,CASSIEPAGGAEQYF,TGTGCCAGTAGTATAGAGCCAGCGGGAGGAGCCGAGCAGTACTTC
TRBJ1-6,.,TRBD1,16,TRBV28,CASSSTGTGVQSPLHF,TGTGCCAGCAGTTCCACCGGGACAGGGGTACAATCACCCCTCCACTTT
TRBJ2-1,.,.,16,TRBV30,CAWSPLAGSSYNEQFF,TGTGCCTGGAGTCCCCTTGCGGGAAGCTCCTACAATGAGCAGTTCTTC
TRBJ1-3,.,.,14,TRBV15,CATSRDGPSMPIYF,TGTGCCACCAGCAGAGATGGCCCGTCAATGCCCATATATTTT
TRBJ1-2,.,TRBD1,15,TRBV2,CASRLGQGANYGYTF,TGTGCCAGCAGACTAGGACAGGGGGCAAACTATGGCTACACCTTC
TRBJ2-3,once,TRBD2,16,TRBV6-4,CASSETSGRGADTQYF,TGTGCCAGCAGTGAAACAAGCGGGAGAGGGGCAGATACGCAGTATTTT
TRBJ1-5,once,.,15,TRBV28,CASSLLGGRNQPQHF,TGTGCCAGCAGTTTATTGGGGGGGCGTAATCAGCCCCAGCATTTT
TRBJ2-1,few,.,14,TRBV6-2/TRBV6-3,CASSSGQTYNEQFF,TGTGCCAGCAGTTCAGGACAAACCTACAATGAGCAGTTCTTC
TRBJ2-5,.,.,14,TRBV7-2,CASSPRRGQETQYF,TGTGCCAGCAGCCCACGCCGGGGCCAAGAGACCCAGTACTTC
TRBJ2-7,few,.,15,TRBV9,CASSVTGTPSYEQYF,TGTGCCAGCAGCGTAACTGGGACACCCTCCTACGAGCAGTACTTC
TRBJ1-5,.,.,14,TRBV6-5,CASSGQYSNQPQHF,TGTGCCAGCAGCGGACAGTATAGCAATCAGCCCCAGCATTTT
TRBJ2-3,few,.,14,TRBV2,CASGRGAGTDTQYF,TGTGCCAGCGGTCGGGGGGCAGGCACAGATACGCAGTATTTT
TRBJ2-1,.,TRBD2,14,TRBV19,CASNPSGDYNEQFF,TGTGCCAGTAACCCTAGCGGGGACTACAATGAGCAGTTCTTC
TRBJ2-1,.,.,16,TRBV6-5,CASSSWGISGHNEQFF,TGTGCCAGCAGTTCTTGGGGGATTAGCGGCCACAATGAGCAGTTCTTC
TRBJ2-3,.,.,13,TRBV3-1/TRBV3-2,CASSQDPLHTQYF,TGTGCCAGCAGCCAAGATCCTCTCCATACGCAGTATTTT
TRBJ1-5,.,.,13,TRBV12-3/TRBV12-4,CASSFRGNGPQHF,TGTGCCAGCAGTTTTAGGGGGAACGGGCCCCAGCATTTT
TRBJ2-3,.,.,15,TRBV19,CASRLTAEGSHTQYF,TGTGCCAGTAGGTTGACGGCAGAGGGTTCGCATACGCAGTATTTT
TRBJ2-3,.,TRBD1,13,TRBV2,CASTTVQGAAQYF,TGTGCCAGCACGACAGTACAGGGGGCAGCGCAGTATTTT
TRBJ1-4,.,.,13,TRBV12-5,CASGLSQYEKLFF,TGTGCTAGTGGTTTAAGTCAGTATGAAAAACTGTTTTTT
TRBJ1-6,.,.,15,TRBV27,CASRKVGQGNSPFHF,.
TRBJ2-1,few,.,16,TRBV24-1,CATSDADSRSYNEQFF,TGTGCCACCAGTGATGCGGACTCCCGATCCTACAATGAGCAGTTCTTC